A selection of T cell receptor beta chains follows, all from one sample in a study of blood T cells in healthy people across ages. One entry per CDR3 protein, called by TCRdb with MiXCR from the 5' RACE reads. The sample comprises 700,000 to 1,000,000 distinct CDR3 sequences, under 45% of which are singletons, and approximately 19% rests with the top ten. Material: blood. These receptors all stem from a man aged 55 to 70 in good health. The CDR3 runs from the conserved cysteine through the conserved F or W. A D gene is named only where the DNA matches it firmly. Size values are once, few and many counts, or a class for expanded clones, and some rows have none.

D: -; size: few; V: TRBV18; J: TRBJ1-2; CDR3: CASSFLYGYTF; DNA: TGTGCCAGCTCCTTCCTCTATGGCTACACCTTC
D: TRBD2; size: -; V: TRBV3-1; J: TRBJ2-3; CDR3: CASSQRGADTDTQYF; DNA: TGTGCCAGCAGCCAGCGGGGGGCTGACACAGATACGCAGTATTTT
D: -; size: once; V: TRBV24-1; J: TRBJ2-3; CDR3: CATSDLDQDTDTQYF; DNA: TGTGCCACCAGTGACCTGGATCAGGACACAGATACGCAGTATTTT
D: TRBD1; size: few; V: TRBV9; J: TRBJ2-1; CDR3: CASSASGTGSYNEQFF; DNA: TGTGCCAGCAGCGCCTCCGGGACAGGCTCCTACAATGAGCAGTTCTTC
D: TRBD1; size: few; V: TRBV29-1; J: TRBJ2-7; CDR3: CSVDRGPNEQYF; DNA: TGCAGCGTGGACAGGGGGCCAAACGAGCAGTACTTC
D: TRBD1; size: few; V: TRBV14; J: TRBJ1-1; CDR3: CASSQERGLGTEAFF; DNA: TGTGCCAGCAGCCAAGAAAGGGGGCTGGGCACTGAAGCTTTCTTT
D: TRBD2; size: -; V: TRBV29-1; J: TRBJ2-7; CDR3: CSVDVAGASYEQYF; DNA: TGCAGCGTTGACGTAGCGGGGGCCTCCTACGAGCAGTACTTC
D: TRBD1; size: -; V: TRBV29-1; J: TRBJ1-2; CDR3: CSVEGTDRGYGYTF; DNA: TGCAGCGTTGAAGGGACCGACAGGGGGTATGGCTACACCTTC
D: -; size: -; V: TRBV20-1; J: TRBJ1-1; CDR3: CSASRDTNTEAFF; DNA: TGCAGTGCTAGCCGGGACACGAACACTGAAGCTTTCTTT
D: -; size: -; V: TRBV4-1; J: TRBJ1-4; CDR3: CASSQDGVGANEKLFF; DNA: TGCGCCAGCAGCCAAGATGGAGTCGGGGCTAATGAAAAACTGTTTTTT
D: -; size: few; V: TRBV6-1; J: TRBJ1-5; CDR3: CASSALYSNQPQHF; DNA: TGTGCCAGCAGTGCCCTTTATAGCAATCAGCCCCAGCATTTT
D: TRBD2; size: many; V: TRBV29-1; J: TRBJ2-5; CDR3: CSVQRGYQETQYF; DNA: TGCAGCGTTCAGCGGGGCTACCAAGAGACCCAGTACTTC
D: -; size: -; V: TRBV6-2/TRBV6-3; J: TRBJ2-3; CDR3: CASSKRLVADTQYF; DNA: TGTGCCAGCAGTAAACGACTAGTTGCAGATACGCAGTATTTT
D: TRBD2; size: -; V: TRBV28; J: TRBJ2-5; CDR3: CASKFFDGGTGEQYF; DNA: TGTGCCAGCAAGTTTTTTGACGGGGGGACGGGGGAGCAGTACTTC
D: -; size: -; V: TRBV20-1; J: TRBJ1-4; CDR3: CSAPRTATNEKLFF; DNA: TGCAGTGCCCCTCGGACAGCAACTAATGAAAAACTGTTTTTT
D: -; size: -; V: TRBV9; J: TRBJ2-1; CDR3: CASSFLSGSAREQFF; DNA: TGTGCCAGCAGCTTCCTTAGCGGCTCCGCCAGGGAGCAGTTCTTC
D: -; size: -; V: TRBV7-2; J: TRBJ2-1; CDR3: CASSLGTAHPYNEQFF; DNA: TGTGCCAGCAGCTTAGGGACTGCCCACCCCTACAATGAGCAGTTCTTC
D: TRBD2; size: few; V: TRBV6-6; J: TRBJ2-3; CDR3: CASRERGGTDTQYF; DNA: TGTGCCAGCAGGGAGCGGGGGGGCACAGATACGCAGTATTTT
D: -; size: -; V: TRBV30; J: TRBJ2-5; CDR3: CAWSLTAVQETQYF; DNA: TGTGCCTGGAGCCTGACGGCGGTCCAAGAGACCCAGTACTTC
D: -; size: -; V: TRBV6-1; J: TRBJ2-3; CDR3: CASSRYTSRLASGRTDTQYF; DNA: TGTGCCAGCAGCCGTTATACCTCCCGACTGGCTTCGGGTCGGACAGATACGCAGTATTTT
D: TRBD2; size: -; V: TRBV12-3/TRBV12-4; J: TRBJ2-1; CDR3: CASSPSPGTSSQFF; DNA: TGTGCCAGCAGTCCATCCCCCGGGACTAGCAGTCAGTTCTTC
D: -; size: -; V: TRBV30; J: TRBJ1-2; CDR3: CAWSFRDGRGYTF; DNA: TGTGCCTGGAGTTTTAGGGACGGTCGTGGCTACACCTTC
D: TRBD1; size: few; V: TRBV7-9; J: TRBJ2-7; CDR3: CASSTTPGQGNSYEQYF; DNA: TGTGCCAGCAGCACTACCCCGGGACAGGGGAACTCCTACGAGCAGTACTTC
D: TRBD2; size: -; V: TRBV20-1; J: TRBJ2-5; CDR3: CSARIAGTQETPYF; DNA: TGCAGTGCTAGAATAGCGGGGACCCAAGAGACCCCGTACTTC
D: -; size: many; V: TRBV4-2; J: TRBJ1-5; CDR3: CASSAFRGQPQHF; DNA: TGTGCCAGCAGCGCTTTCAGGGGCCAGCCCCAGCATTTT
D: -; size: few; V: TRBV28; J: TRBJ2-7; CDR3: CASSLPGGAYEQYF; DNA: TGTGCCAGCAGTTTACCAGGGGGGGCTTACGAGCAGTACTTC
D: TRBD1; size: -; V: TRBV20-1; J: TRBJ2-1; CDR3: CSAQHPGTGDNEQFF; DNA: TGCAGTGCTCAACACCCTGGGACAGGGGACAATGAGCAGTTCTTC
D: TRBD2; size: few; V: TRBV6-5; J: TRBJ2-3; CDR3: CASSYGLAGSDTQYF; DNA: TGTGCCAGCAGTTACGGACTAGCGGGGTCAGATACGCAGTATTTT
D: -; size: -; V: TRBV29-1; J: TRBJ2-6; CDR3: CSVGPIHSGANVLTF; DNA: TGCAGCGTGGGCCCCATACACTCTGGGGCCAACGTCCTGACTTTC
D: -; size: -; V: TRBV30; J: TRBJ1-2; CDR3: CARSVRVNYGYTF; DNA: TGTGCCCGGAGTGTGAGGGTTAACTATGGCTACACCTTC
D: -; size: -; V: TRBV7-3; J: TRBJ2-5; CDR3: CASSPQGGLVETQYF; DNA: TGTGCCAGCAGCCCACAAGGAGGGTTGGTTGAGACCCAGTACTTC
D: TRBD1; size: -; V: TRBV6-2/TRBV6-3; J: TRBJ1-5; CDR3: CASSSDRDNQPQHF; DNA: TGTGCCAGCAGTTCCGACAGGGACAATCAGCCCCAGCATTTT
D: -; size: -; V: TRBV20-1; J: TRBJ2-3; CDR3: CSARGTGDRADAQYF; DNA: TGCAGTGCTCGAGGTACTGGGGATAGAGCCGATGCGCAGTATTTT
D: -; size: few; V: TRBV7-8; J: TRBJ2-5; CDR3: CASRDGWEETQYF; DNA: TGTGCCAGCCGAGATGGTTGGGAGGAGACCCAGTACTTC
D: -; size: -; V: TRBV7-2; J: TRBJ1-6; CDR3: CASSVVYNNSPLHF; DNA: TGTGCCAGCAGCGTAGTTTACAACAATTCACCCCTCCACTTT
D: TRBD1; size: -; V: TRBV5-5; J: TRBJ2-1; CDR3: CASVRETGTGGSYLYNEQFF; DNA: TGTGCCAGCGTCAGGGAAACCGGGACAGGGGGTTCGTATTTGTACAATGAGCAGTTCTTC
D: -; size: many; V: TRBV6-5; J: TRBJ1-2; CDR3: CASSPRDYGYTF; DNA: TGTGCCAGCAGTCCCAGGGACTATGGCTACACCTTC
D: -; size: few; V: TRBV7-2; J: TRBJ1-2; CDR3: CASSSAGSGASYGYTF; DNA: TGTGCCAGCAGCTCCGCCGGGAGTGGGGCATCCTATGGCTACACCTTC
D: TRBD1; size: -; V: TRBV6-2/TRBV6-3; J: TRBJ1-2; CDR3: CASSPQAGQLSRYTF; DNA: TGTGCCAGCAGCCCCCAAGCGGGACAGCTATCGAGGTACACCTTC
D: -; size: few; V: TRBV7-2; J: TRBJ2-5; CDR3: CASSLATSNRGRETQYF; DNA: TGTGCCAGCAGCTTAGCTACGTCGAATCGGGGGAGAGAGACCCAGTACTTC
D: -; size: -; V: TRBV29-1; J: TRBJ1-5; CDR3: CSVEERKTGNQPQHF; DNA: TGCAGCGTTGAAGAAAGGAAGACGGGCAATCAGCCCCAGCATTTT
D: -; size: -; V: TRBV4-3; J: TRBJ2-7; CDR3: CASSQDREQGYEQYF; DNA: TGCGCCAGCAGCCAAGATCGAGAACAGGGCTACGAGCAGTACTTC
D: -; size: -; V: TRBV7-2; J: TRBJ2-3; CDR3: CASSPPGGRETDTQYF; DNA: TGTGCCAGCAGCCCCCCAGGGGGGCGAGAGACAGATACGCAGTATTTT
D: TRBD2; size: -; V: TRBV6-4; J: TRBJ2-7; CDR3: CASSESGGSYNEQYF; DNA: TGTGCCAGCAGTGAAAGCGGGGGTTCCTACAATGAGCAGTACTTC
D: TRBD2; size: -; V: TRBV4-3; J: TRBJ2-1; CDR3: CASSQVWGLAGYNEQFF; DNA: TGCGCCAGCAGCCAAGTCTGGGGACTAGCGGGCTACAATGAGCAGTTCTTC
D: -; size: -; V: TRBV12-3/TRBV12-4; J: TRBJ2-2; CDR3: CASSFRGNTGELFF; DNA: TGTGCCAGCAGTTTTAGGGGGAACACCGGGGAGCTGTTTTTT
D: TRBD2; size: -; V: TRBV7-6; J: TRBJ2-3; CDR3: CASSPAGRTDTQYF; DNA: TGTGCCAGCAGCCCAGCGGGACGCACAGATACGCAGTATTTT
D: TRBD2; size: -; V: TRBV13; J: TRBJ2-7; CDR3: CASSESGTSGNEQYF; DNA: TGTGCCAGCAGCGAATCCGGGACTAGCGGGAACGAGCAGTACTTC